These 20 T cell receptor beta chains share one sample of origin, sequenced in a study of regulatory and conventional T cells in RAG deficiency. Conventional CD4+ T cells were sorted from blood as CD25-low CD127-high cells. Assay used: immunoSEQ multiplex PCR; TCRdb lists only in-frame clones, some missing. The sample records 20,000 to 25,000 clones, approximately 96% being singletons. These same data were also listed under a study on regulatory T cells. This second study says: The PCR used 52 TRBV and 13 TRBJ primers.

The sample comprised CD25- CD4+ T cells sorted from blood. All receptors derive from a human donor in good health.

Worth noting for this clone: Other nucleotide sequences in the sample specify the same CDR3. The J gene is TRBJ1-6, the V gene TRBV19, with 8 bases lining up with TRBD1. The CDR3 runs 15 residues. CDR1 and CDR2 (germline): LNHDA, SQIVND (reference sequence). The V gene end was trimmed by 5 bases and the J gene end by 5 bases; junction bases not matched to a gene: 5. In DNA, the CDR3 is TGTGCCAGTAGTCCATGGACAGGGAATAATTCACCCCTCCACTTT. It specifies CASSPWTGNNSPLHF. Full variable domain (outside the CDR3, taken from reference TRBV19 and TRBJ1-6): DGGITQSPKYLFRKEGQNVTLSCEQNLNHDAMYWYRQDPGQGLRLIYYSQIVNDFQKGDIAEGYSVSREKKESFPLTVTSAQKNPTAFYLCASSPWTGNNSPLHFGNGTRLTVT.

This clone was picked up one time. The chain is built from TRBV2 and TRBJ2-5, with a tentative D call TRBD1 (5 bases). Germline loops: CDR1 SNHLY, CDR2 FYNNEI. V dropped 6 bases and J dropped 5 bases, with 16 bases sitting between them. The CDR3 is 14 residues long. In nucleotides, the CDR3 is TGTGCCAGCAGAGCCTATAGGGGCCTGGAGACCCAGTACTTC. As protein: CASRAYRGLETQYF.

The chain employs TRBV4-1 and TRBJ2-7; 9 nucleotides match TRBD2. V shed 0 bases, J shed 0 bases, and the junction held 9 bases outside the gene matches. This CDR3 comprises 18 residues. CDR1 MGHRA and CDR2 YSYEKL come from the germline V gene. CDR3 residues: CASSQEFRRLADSYEQYF. The CDR3 DNA follows: TGCGCCAGCAGCCAAGAATTTAGACGACTAGCGGACTCCTACGAGCAGTACTTC.

The CDR3 loop is CASSLKTGSNQPQHF. The CDR3 coding sequence is TGTGCCAGCAGCTTAAAAACAGGTAGCAATCAGCCCCAGCATTTT. This sequence joins TRBV7-2 and TRBJ1-5; possible D gene TRBD1, 5 bases. The CDR3 is made up of 15 amino acids. Germline lookup yields CDR1 SGHTA and CDR2 FQGNSA. The V gene lost 2 bases and the J gene lost 0 bases, with 8 bases spanning the gap.

The chain carries TRBV30 and TRBJ2-2, with 11 positions matching TRBD2. Germline trimming cut 3 bases from V and 4 bases from J; bases unmatched to any gene: 7. The CDR3 sequence is 16 residues long. CDR1 and CDR2 from the germline V gene are GTSNPN and SVGIG (reference sequence). CDR3 sequence reads: CAWRVAGGRGTGELFF. The CDR3 DNA sequence: TGTGCCTGGAGGGTAGCGGGGGGGCGTGGCACCGGGGAGCTGTTTTTT.

This chain uses TRBV6-1 with TRBJ2-5, with D perhaps TRBD1 (5 bases). V shed 10 bases and J shed 0 bases, with 15 bases lying between them. The CDR3 is 14 residues long. Germline V gene lookup returns CDR1 MNHNS and CDR2 SASEGT. For the CDR3, the DNA is TGTGCCACCCAACGCTCAGGGTACCAAGAGACCCAGTACTTC. Translating it yields CATQRSGYQETQYF.

The chain links TRBV4-1 to TRBJ2-3, with 8 bases that match TRBD2. V was pared by 3 bases and J by 1 base, with 6 bases of the junction left unmatched. CDR1 and CDR2 (germline): MGHRA, YSYEKL. The length of the CDR3 is 16 residues. DNA of the CDR3: TGCGCCAGCAGCCAGGAAGCGGGGGCACGCACAGATACGCAGTATTTT. It specifies CASSQEAGARTDTQYF.

The chain combines TRBV6-1 with TRBJ2-7, with TRBD1 matching over 9 bases. With V trimmed by 6 bases and J by 4 bases, 10 bases remained unmatched. The CDR3 length is 15 residues. CDR1 and CDR2 from the germline V gene are MNHNS and SASEGT. CDR3 DNA: TGTGCCAGCAGCCAACAGGGGGCCGCCGGGTACGAGCAGTACTTC. It yields the protein CASSQQGAAGYEQYF.

The CDR3 here is CASSMGQCLNTIYF. In DNA, the CDR3 is TGTGCCAGCAGCATGGGACAGTGCCTAAACACCATATATTTT. The chain employs TRBV12-1 and TRBJ1-3; the table's D call TRBD1 went unverified against the DNA. TRBV12-1 is a known pseudogene. The CDR3 extends over 14 amino acids.

The rearrangement joins TRBV6-6 to TRBJ2-3; TRBD1 matches at 10 bases. The CDR3 has 15 residues. Germline-derived CDR1 and CDR2 are MNHNY and SVGAGI (reference sequence). The junction had 4 bases not matched to a gene; V was cut back by 5 bases and J by 2 bases. The CDR3 region has the DNA TGTGCCAGCAGTGGGGACAGGGGCTTCACAGATACGCAGTATTTT. It specifies CASSGDRGFTDTQYF.

V and J are TRBV29-1 and TRBJ2-2, with TRBD2 as a possible D gene (7 bases). The V gene's germline CDR1 is SQVTM and CDR2 ANQGSEA. Trimming took off 0 bases at V and 4 bases at J, with 18 bases between the two ends. The CDR3 contains 17 residues. In nucleotides, the CDR3 is TGCAGCGTTGAAGACCCTAGGGGGGGCGCAGGCACCGGGGAGCTGTTTTTT. This translates into CSVEDPRGGAGTGELFF.

J is TRBJ1-6 and V is TRBV5-4; the D gene is possibly TRBD1 (5 bases). The germline V and J ends were trimmed by 2 bases and 3 bases, with 12 bases remaining between them. The CDR3 loop spans 16 amino acids. Per germline, CDR1 SGHNT and CDR2 YYREEE (reference sequence). CDR3 residues: CASSFRRGGYNSPLHF. CDR3 bases: TGTGCCAGCAGCTTTAGGCGGGGGGGCTATAATTCACCCCTCCACTTT. Full variable domain (missing parts from reference TRBV5-4 and TRBJ1-6): ETGVTQSPTHLIKTRGQQVTLRCSSQSGHNTVSWYQQALGQGPQFIFQYYREEENGRGNFPPRFSGLQFPNYSSELNVNALELDDSALYLCASSFRRGGYNSPLHFGNGTRLTVT.

This chain joins TRBV5-8 and TRBJ2-3; tentatively, D is TRBD1 (5 bases). The V gene lost 3 bases and the J gene lost 0 bases, with 11 bases spanning the gap. The CDR3 covers 15 residues. CDR1 is SGHTS, CDR2 YDEGEE, per germline. The CDR3 spells CASSWVGPSTDTQYF. The CDR3 bases are TGTGCCAGCAGCTGGGTGGGGCCTAGCACAGATACGCAGTATTTT.

The chain uses TRBV7-2 and TRBJ2-7; TRBD1 agrees at 10 bases. The germline V gene has CDR1 SGHTA and CDR2 FQGNSA. The CDR3 has 15 amino acids. V was pared by 5 bases and J by 0 bases, with 4 bases of the junction left unmatched. The CDR3 sequence is CASSNRTGGSYEQYF. The DNA for the CDR3 is TGTGCCAGCAGCAATCGGACAGGGGGCTCCTACGAGCAGTACTTC.

The rearrangement uses TRBV6-5 and TRBJ2-3; D possibly corresponds to TRBD2 (5 bases). This CDR3 region has 14 residues. The V and J ends lost 0 bases and 5 bases respectively, with 9 bases between them. Germline loops: CDR1 MNHEY, CDR2 SVGAGI. The CDR3 DNA follows: TGTGCCAGCAGTTACTCCCGGCGGGTAGATACGCAGTATTTT. The encoded protein is CASSYSRRVDTQYF.

This sequence joins TRBV7-7 and TRBJ2-5; 9 nucleotides agree with TRBD1. The CDR3 has 15 residues. Germline assignment: CDR1 SSHAT and CDR2 FNYEAQ (reference sequence). V lost 5 bases, J lost 3 bases, and 7 bases stayed unmatched. The CDR3 reads CASSPGGQGEETQYF. The CDR3 DNA reads as TGTGCCAGCAGCCCAGGGGGACAGGGAGAAGAGACCCAGTACTTC.

The V call is TRBV2, the J call TRBJ2-3; 9 bases agree with TRBD2. This CDR3 spans 15 amino acids. From germline, CDR1 is SNHLY and CDR2 FYNNEI. The trim removed 5 bases at V and 2 bases at J, leaving 5 bases unmatched. CDR3 in DNA: TGTGCCAGCAGTTTGACTAGCGGAATCACAGATACGCAGTATTTT. It translates to CASSLTSGITDTQYF.

The chain joins TRBV10-3 to TRBJ1-2, with 7 bases lining up with TRBD1. The CDR3 runs 12 residues. Germline V CDR1 and CDR2: ENHRY, SYGVKD. J gave up 14 bases and V 3 bases, and 9 bases lay outside the gene matches. The CDR3 DNA reads TGTGCCATCAGTGACCCGGGGGACAGACTTACCTTC. Translated: CAISDPGDRLTF.

The J gene is TRBJ1-2, the V gene TRBV30; no reliable D call. CDR3 length: 12 residues. V gave up 5 bases and J gave up 5 bases, with 12 bases separating them. Germline V lookup: CDR1 GTSNPN, CDR2 SVGIG (reference sequence). The CDR3 loop reads CAWSLQSYGYTF. CDR3 coding DNA: TGTGCCTGGTCCTTACAGAGTTATGGCTACACCTTC.

The rearrangement uses TRBV20-1 and TRBJ2-1; 7 positions match TRBD1. This CDR3 region has 11 residues. The germline V gene has CDR1 DFQATT and CDR2 SNEGSKA (reference sequence). After removal of 3 bases from V and 14 bases from J, the junction contained 7 bases not matched to a gene. The CDR3 reads CSARAGTDKFF. Written as DNA, the CDR3 is TGCAGTGCTAGGGCCGGGACAGATAAGTTCTTC.